This TCR beta chain was observed in a study of shared clonotypes between healthy human individuals. Note on this clone: Its target is unknown.

An even split of each subset's genomic DNA across several immunoSEQ plates was performed. When replicate PCRs were run on sorted subsets, they used about 220 ng DNA, about 30,000 T cell genomes. Assay: immunoSEQ multiplex PCR; the TCRdb copy retains only in-frame clones and omits some. The sample shows some 1,600,000 clones, 98% of them seen only once. The donors were adults (healthy and HIV-negative) with no recent acute infections or vaccinations. Germline assignment: CDR1 KGHSH and CDR2 LQKENI. J lost 7 bases, V lost 9 bases, and 17 bases had no gene match. This CDR3 has 16 residues. Findings of the study overall: Memory subsets had estimated richness that was generally smaller than that of naive subsets.

The chain is built from TRBV18 and TRBJ2-1, with TRBD2 matching 8 bases. This clonotype was obtained from a man in his thirties or forties in good health. The sequenced material came from naive CD4+ T cells sorted from blood. As to subset: CD45RA+ positively selected. Written as DNA, the CDR3 is TGTGCCAGTAAAGGCAGCGGGAGTTTGATGCCAAATGAGCAGTTCTTC. The encoded protein is CASKGSGSLMPNEQFF.